A single sample is the source of the 28 T cell receptor beta chains below, sequenced in a study of T cells in Graves' hyperthyroidism and ophthalmopathy. TCR beta CDR3 regions were amplified from RNA transcripts. Initially, a first-round RT-PCR of the TCR CDR3 employed the HTBI primer set. TCRdb re-called the multiplex PCR reads through MiXCR, storing one row per CDR3 protein. The repertoire has about 200,000 distinct CDR3 sequences, around 17% of them found once; the top ten carry about 41%. Sequences were obtained from blood. The receptors were gathered from a man in his forties or fifties with Graves' hyperthyroidism.

The V gene is TRBV18, the J gene TRBJ2-2; a weak D match, TRBD2 (6 bases). Germline V lookup: CDR1 KGHSH, CDR2 LQKENI. The CDR3 is 16 amino acids. V lost 3 bases and J lost 3, with 14 bases in between. CDR3 loop: CASSPRRGGDTGELFF. The CDR3 DNA follows: TGTGCCAGCTCACCGAGACGAGGAGGGGACACCGGGGAGCTGTTTTTT.

Here the CDR3 reads CASKPGLANIGKFF. The CDR3 nucleotides are TGTGCCAGCAAGCCGGGACTAGCGAATATCGGAAAGTTCTTC. The chain links TRBV27 to TRBJ2-1; 10 bases are a match to TRBD2. The CDR3 spans 14 residues. J was trimmed by 14 bases and V by 7 bases; bases with no gene match: 14. In germline, CDR1 is MNHEY, CDR2 SMNVEV (reference sequence).

On this clonotype: A much larger clone is a single base away; this may be a read error. The chain combines TRBV6-5 with TRBJ1-2, with a tentative D call TRBD1 (5 bases). The germline V gene has CDR1 MNHEY and CDR2 SVGAGI. V lost 4 bases and J lost 7, with 16 bases in between. This CDR3 is built from 14 residues. CDR3 region: CASSFSGAGIGYTF. DNA for the CDR3: TGTGCCAGCAGTTTTTCCGGGGCAGGGATTGGCTACACCTTC.

The CDR3 DNA is TGTGCCAGTTCCCATCTTGACACCATATATTTT. This sequence encodes CASSHLDTIYF. The chain is built from TRBV19 and TRBJ1-3; D is unclear. V lost 8 bases and J lost 8, with 10 bases in between. The CDR3 is 11 residues long. Per the germline V gene, CDR1 is LNHDA and CDR2 is SQIVND (reference sequence).

This sequence joins TRBV12-5 and TRBJ2-1; D ambiguous. The CDR3 totals 12 residues. Germline V gene lookup returns CDR1 LGHNT and CDR2 FRNRAP. The ends were cut back, 0 bases at V and 9 bases at J, with 6 bases in the middle. The CDR3 region has the DNA TGTGCTAGTGGTTTGGTAAACCGTGAGCAGTTCTTC. It specifies CASGLVNREQFF.

This clonotype was counted a few times. The chain couples TRBV6-2 or TRBV6-3 to TRBJ1-2, with 10 positions matching TRBD1. V lost 6 bases to trimming and J lost 7 bases; unmatched junction nucleotides: 5. Looked up from germline, CDR1 is MNHEY and CDR2 is SVGEGT. The CDR3 runs to 13 residues. CDR3 bases: TGTGCCAGCAGCGGAGACAGGGGGCTTGGCTACACCTTC. This sequence encodes CASSGDRGLGYTF.

The rearrangement links TRBV5-6 to TRBJ1-6, with no clear D. The CDR3 consists of 16 residues. Between the trimmed V and J ends, which lost 1 base and 7 bases, there was a span of 15 bases. Germline V lookup: CDR1 SGHDT, CDR2 YYEEEE. The DNA for the CDR3 is TGTGCCAGCAGCTTGTTGTCAGGCCAGCTGAATTCACCCCTCCACTTT. Translation: CASSLLSGQLNSPLHF. Variable domain in full (rest from reference TRBV5-6 and TRBJ1-6): DAGVTQSPTHLIKTRGQQVTLRCSPKSGHDTVSWYQQALGQGPQFIFQYYEEEERQRGNFPDRFSGHQFPNYSSELNVNALLLGDSALYLCASSLLSGQLNSPLHFGNGTRLTVT.

This clonotype was seen ten or more times. The chain employs TRBV10-3 and TRBJ2-3, with 9 bases lining up with TRBD1. CDR3 length: 13 amino acids. Germline-derived CDR1 and CDR2 are ENHRY and SYGVKD. Germline trimming cut 7 bases from V and 3 bases from J; bases unmatched to any gene: 2. The CDR3 region is CAIKGTGTDTQYF. In DNA form, the CDR3 reads TGTGCCATCAAAGGGACAGGGACAGATACGCAGTATTTT.

V gene TRBV11-2 combines with J gene TRBJ2-2; 13 bases are a match to TRBD2. This CDR3 spans 18 amino acids. The germline V gene encodes CDR1 SGHAT and CDR2 FQNNGV. V shed 5 bases, J shed 4 bases, and the junction held 10 bases outside the gene matches. The CDR3 DNA reads TGTGCCAGCAGCCTACAGGGACTAGCGGGAATGACCACCGGGGAGCTGTTTTTT. Protein sequence: CASSLQGLAGMTTGELFF.

This clonotype came up many times. The CDR3 loop is CASSEASGLSYGYTF. CDR3 in DNA: TGTGCCAGCAGTGAAGCCTCAGGGTTGAGCTATGGCTACACCTTC. The chain is built from TRBV6-1 and TRBJ1-2, with D maybe TRBD1 (5 bases). Trimming took 0 bases from V and 4 from J, leaving 12 bases between them. The germline V gene has CDR1 MNHNS and CDR2 SASEGT. CDR3 size: 15 residues.

At least ten counts were recorded for this clonotype. The chain recombines TRBV6-1 with TRBJ1-1; no firm D call. The germline V gene encodes CDR1 MNHNS and CDR2 SASEGT. The V end lost 0 bases, the J end lost 8 bases, and 13 bases lay between the germline ends. The CDR3 extends over 14 amino acids. The chain's CDR3 is CASSEAGSGREAFF. CDR3 nucleotides: TGTGCCAGCAGTGAAGCGGGGTCCGGGAGGGAAGCTTTCTTT.

The rearrangement joins TRBV11-3 to TRBJ2-5; tentative D call: TRBD1 (6 bases). The CDR3 consists of 15 residues. Between the trimmed V and J ends, which lost 3 bases and 6 bases, there was a span of 17 bases. From germline, CDR1 is SGHNT and CDR2 YENEEA. The chain's CDR3 is CASSLGRGDLKTQYF. For the CDR3, the DNA is TGTGCCAGCAGCTTGGGCAGGGGAGACTTAAAGACCCAGTACTTC.

This clonotype was counted at least ten times. This chain links TRBV7-2 with TRBJ2-1, with D perhaps TRBD1 (5 bases). The germline V and J ends were trimmed by 2 bases and 15 bases, with 17 bases remaining between them. Germline V lookup: CDR1 SGHTA, CDR2 FQGNSA. The CDR3 runs 13 residues. The CDR3 protein is CASSLNKGDARFF. CDR3 coding DNA: TGTGCCAGCAGCTTAAATAAAGGGGATGCAAGGTTCTTC.

This clonotype has only a few counts. The CDR3 sequence: CASSLGQGAHQPQHF. The CDR3 DNA follows: TGTGCCAGCAGTTTGGGACAGGGGGCTCATCAGCCCCAGCATTTT. The chain joins TRBV27 to TRBJ1-5; 12 bases are a match to TRBD1. V was pared by 3 bases and J by 5 bases, with 2 bases of the junction left unmatched. CDR1 and CDR2 from the germline V gene are MNHEY and SMNVEV (reference sequence). The CDR3 runs to 15 residues.

This clonotype was seen at least ten times. CDR3 coding DNA: TGTGCCAGCAGTTTATTTAGTCAGGGGGCTGTGGCAGATACGCAGTATTTT. As protein: CASSLFSQGAVADTQYF. The chain uses TRBV28 and TRBJ2-3, with 8 bases aligning to TRBD1. The junction had 10 bases not matched to a gene; V was cut back by 1 base and J by 4 bases. Per germline, CDR1 MDHEN and CDR2 SYDVKM. The CDR3 spans 17 residues.

This clonotype was counted at least ten times. This chain uses TRBV2 with TRBJ1-1; perhaps TRBD1 as D (6 bases). The CDR3 loop spans 13 amino acids. Germline CDR1 reads SNHLY; CDR2 reads FYNNEI. The V end was cut by 6 bases, the J end by 2 bases, with 10 bases between. The CDR3 DNA reads as TGTGCCAGCAGGACACAGGGAAACACTGAAGCTTTCTTT. This codes for CASRTQGNTEAFF.

This clonotype came up a few times. This sequence joins TRBV18 and TRBJ1-3, with D unclear. There are 15 residues in the CDR3. The V gene's germline CDR1 is KGHSH and CDR2 LQKENI. The ends were cut back, 1 base at V and 0 bases at J, with 7 bases in the middle. The DNA for the CDR3 is TGTGCCAGCTCACCACAGTACAGCTCTGGAAACACCATATATTTT. Its protein product is CASSPQYSSGNTIYF. The full variable domain, completed using reference TRBV18 and TRBJ1-3, is NAGVMQNPRHLVRRRGQEARLRCSPMKGHSHVYWYRQLPEEGLKFMVYLQKENIIDESGMPKERFSAEFPKEGPSILRIQQVVRGDSAAYFCASSPQYSSGNTIYFGEGSWLTVV.

This clonotype occurred a few times. The chain carries TRBV14 and TRBJ1-1; D unresolved. V dropped 0 bases and J dropped 3 bases, with 5 bases sitting between them. The V gene's germline CDR1 is SGHDN and CDR2 FVKESK. This CDR3 has 13 residues. CDR3 loop: CASSQDRYTEAFF. The DNA of the CDR3 is TGTGCCAGCAGCCAAGATCGGTACACTGAAGCTTTCTTT.

A note on this clonotype: A read error is possible here, since a much larger clone lies one base away. The chain carries TRBV10-2 and TRBJ1-1; 9 nucleotides match TRBD1. The CDR3 is 14 amino acids. V dropped 4 bases and J dropped 7; count of bases not matched to a gene: 7. Per the germline V gene, CDR1 is WSHSY and CDR2 is SAAADI. CDR3 bases: TGCGCCAGCAGTGCCCCCGGGACAGGGCTTGAAGCTTTCTTT. Encoded protein: CASSAPGTGLEAFF.

This clonotype has ten or more counts. The chain uses TRBV2 and TRBJ2-1, with 8 bases matching TRBD2. This CDR3 has 14 residues. Trimming removed 5 bases from V and 7 bases from J; junction bases left unmatched: 7. Germline V gives CDR1 SNHLY, CDR2 FYNNEI. CDR3 region: CASSPGRAANEQFF. DNA for the CDR3: TGTGCCAGCAGTCCCGGGAGGGCGGCAAATGAGCAGTTCTTC. Supplemented by reference TRBV2 and TRBJ2-1, the full variable domain reads EPEVTQTPSHQVTQMGQEVILRCVPISNHLYFYWYRQILGQKVEFLVSFYNNEISEKSEIFDDQFSVERPDGSNFTLKIRSTKLEDSAMYFCASSPGRAANEQFFGPGTRLTVL.

On this clonotype itself: This may arise from a read error, as a much more abundant clone is one base away. V gene TRBV28 combines with J gene TRBJ1-5, with D possibly matching TRBD1 (5 bases). Per germline, CDR1 MDHEN and CDR2 SYDVKM. This CDR3 is built from 15 residues. The DNA of the CDR3 is TGTGCCGGCAGTTCCCCCAGGGTTGGCAATCAGCCCCAGCATTTT. Protein sequence: CAGSSPRVGNQPQHF.

The J gene is TRBJ2-5, the V gene TRBV6-2 or TRBV6-3; 13 nucleotides agree with TRBD2. V shed 7 bases and J 7 bases; nucleotides not matched to a gene: 6. This CDR3 comprises 14 residues. Germline V gene lookup returns CDR1 MNHEY and CDR2 SVGEGT. The CDR3 reads CASNPGLAGATQYF. The DNA for the CDR3 is TGTGCCAGCAACCCCGGACTAGCGGGGGCGACCCAGTACTTC.

This clonotype was seen ten or more times. The chain couples TRBV28 to TRBJ2-7; D remains ambiguous. The germline V gene encodes CDR1 MDHEN and CDR2 SYDVKM. Trimming removed 2 bases from V and 4 bases from J, with 6 bases in between. This CDR3 spans 12 amino acids. The CDR3 loop is CASSLTSYEQYF. CDR3 nucleotide sequence: TGTGCCAGCAGTTTAACGTCTTACGAGCAGTACTTC.

The chain links TRBV6-1 to TRBJ2-2; D is unclear. Germline-derived CDR1 and CDR2 are MNHNS and SASEGT. This CDR3 is built from 15 residues. V lost 5 bases, J lost 4 bases, and 14 bases lay in between. For the CDR3, the DNA is TGTGCCAGCAGTCAGAAGGCCTCGGGCACCGGGGAGCTGTTTTTT. Protein: CASSQKASGTGELFF.

This clonotype has a handful of counts. J is TRBJ2-7 and V is TRBV10-3; 8 bases line up with TRBD1. The CDR3 extends over 14 amino acids. CDR1 and CDR2 from the germline V gene are ENHRY and SYGVKD. V was pared by 5 bases and J by 2 bases, with 5 bases of the junction left unmatched. CDR3 sequence: CAISTARGPYEQYF. The DNA of the CDR3 is TGTGCCATCAGTACGGCCAGGGGGCCCTACGAGCAGTACTTC.

This clonotype was seen repeatedly, ten times or more. CDR3 in amino acids: CASSLLMSRDEQYF. The CDR3 DNA reads TGTGCCAGCAGCTTATTGATGAGCAGGGACGAGCAGTACTTC. The rearrangement uses TRBV7-8 and TRBJ2-7, with D perhaps TRBD1 (5 bases). This CDR3 region has 14 residues. Germline lookup yields CDR1 SGHVS and CDR2 FQNEAQ. Trimming stripped 2 bases from V and 5 bases from J, with 13 bases between. The full variable domain, with the rest looked up from reference TRBV7-8 and TRBJ2-7, is GAGVSQSPRYKVAKRGQDVALRCDPISGHVSLFWYQQALGQGPEFLTYFQNEAQLDKSGLPSDRFFAERPEGSVSTLKIQRTQQEDSAVYLCASSLLMSRDEQYFGPGTRLTVT.

The V gene is TRBV9, the J gene TRBJ2-1, with TRBD2 matching 8 bases. The CDR3 length is 13 residues. Germline CDR1 reads SGDLS; CDR2 reads YYNGEE. The V and J ends lost 6 bases and 9 bases, in that order; junction bases with no gene match: 8. The CDR3 DNA is TGTGCCAGCACCATGGAGGCGGGGGGTGAGCAGTTCTTC. It translates to CASTMEAGGEQFF.

This clonotype appeared a few times. The chain has TRBV24-1 and TRBJ2-2; 7 positions match TRBD1. CDR1 is KGHDR, CDR2 SFDVKD, per germline. The V segment lost 0 bases and the J segment 6 bases; nucleotides outside the gene matches: 9. The CDR3 consists of 17 residues. The CDR3 protein is CATSDLREGGVSGELFF. The CDR3 DNA reads as TGTGCCACCAGTGATTTGCGGGAAGGGGGCGTATCCGGGGAGCTGTTTTTT.